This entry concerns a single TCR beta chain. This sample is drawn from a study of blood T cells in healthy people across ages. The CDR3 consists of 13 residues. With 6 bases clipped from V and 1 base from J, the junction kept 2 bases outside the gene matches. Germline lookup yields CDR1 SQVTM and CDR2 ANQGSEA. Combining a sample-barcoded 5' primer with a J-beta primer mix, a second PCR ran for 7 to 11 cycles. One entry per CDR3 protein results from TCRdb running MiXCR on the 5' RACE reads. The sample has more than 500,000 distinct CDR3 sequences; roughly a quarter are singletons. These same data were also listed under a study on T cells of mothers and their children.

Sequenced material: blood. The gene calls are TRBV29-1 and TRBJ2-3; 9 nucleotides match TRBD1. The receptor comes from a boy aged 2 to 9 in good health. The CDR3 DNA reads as TGCAGCGTAAGGGACAGGGGCACAGATACGCAGTATTTT. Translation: CSVRDRGTDTQYF.